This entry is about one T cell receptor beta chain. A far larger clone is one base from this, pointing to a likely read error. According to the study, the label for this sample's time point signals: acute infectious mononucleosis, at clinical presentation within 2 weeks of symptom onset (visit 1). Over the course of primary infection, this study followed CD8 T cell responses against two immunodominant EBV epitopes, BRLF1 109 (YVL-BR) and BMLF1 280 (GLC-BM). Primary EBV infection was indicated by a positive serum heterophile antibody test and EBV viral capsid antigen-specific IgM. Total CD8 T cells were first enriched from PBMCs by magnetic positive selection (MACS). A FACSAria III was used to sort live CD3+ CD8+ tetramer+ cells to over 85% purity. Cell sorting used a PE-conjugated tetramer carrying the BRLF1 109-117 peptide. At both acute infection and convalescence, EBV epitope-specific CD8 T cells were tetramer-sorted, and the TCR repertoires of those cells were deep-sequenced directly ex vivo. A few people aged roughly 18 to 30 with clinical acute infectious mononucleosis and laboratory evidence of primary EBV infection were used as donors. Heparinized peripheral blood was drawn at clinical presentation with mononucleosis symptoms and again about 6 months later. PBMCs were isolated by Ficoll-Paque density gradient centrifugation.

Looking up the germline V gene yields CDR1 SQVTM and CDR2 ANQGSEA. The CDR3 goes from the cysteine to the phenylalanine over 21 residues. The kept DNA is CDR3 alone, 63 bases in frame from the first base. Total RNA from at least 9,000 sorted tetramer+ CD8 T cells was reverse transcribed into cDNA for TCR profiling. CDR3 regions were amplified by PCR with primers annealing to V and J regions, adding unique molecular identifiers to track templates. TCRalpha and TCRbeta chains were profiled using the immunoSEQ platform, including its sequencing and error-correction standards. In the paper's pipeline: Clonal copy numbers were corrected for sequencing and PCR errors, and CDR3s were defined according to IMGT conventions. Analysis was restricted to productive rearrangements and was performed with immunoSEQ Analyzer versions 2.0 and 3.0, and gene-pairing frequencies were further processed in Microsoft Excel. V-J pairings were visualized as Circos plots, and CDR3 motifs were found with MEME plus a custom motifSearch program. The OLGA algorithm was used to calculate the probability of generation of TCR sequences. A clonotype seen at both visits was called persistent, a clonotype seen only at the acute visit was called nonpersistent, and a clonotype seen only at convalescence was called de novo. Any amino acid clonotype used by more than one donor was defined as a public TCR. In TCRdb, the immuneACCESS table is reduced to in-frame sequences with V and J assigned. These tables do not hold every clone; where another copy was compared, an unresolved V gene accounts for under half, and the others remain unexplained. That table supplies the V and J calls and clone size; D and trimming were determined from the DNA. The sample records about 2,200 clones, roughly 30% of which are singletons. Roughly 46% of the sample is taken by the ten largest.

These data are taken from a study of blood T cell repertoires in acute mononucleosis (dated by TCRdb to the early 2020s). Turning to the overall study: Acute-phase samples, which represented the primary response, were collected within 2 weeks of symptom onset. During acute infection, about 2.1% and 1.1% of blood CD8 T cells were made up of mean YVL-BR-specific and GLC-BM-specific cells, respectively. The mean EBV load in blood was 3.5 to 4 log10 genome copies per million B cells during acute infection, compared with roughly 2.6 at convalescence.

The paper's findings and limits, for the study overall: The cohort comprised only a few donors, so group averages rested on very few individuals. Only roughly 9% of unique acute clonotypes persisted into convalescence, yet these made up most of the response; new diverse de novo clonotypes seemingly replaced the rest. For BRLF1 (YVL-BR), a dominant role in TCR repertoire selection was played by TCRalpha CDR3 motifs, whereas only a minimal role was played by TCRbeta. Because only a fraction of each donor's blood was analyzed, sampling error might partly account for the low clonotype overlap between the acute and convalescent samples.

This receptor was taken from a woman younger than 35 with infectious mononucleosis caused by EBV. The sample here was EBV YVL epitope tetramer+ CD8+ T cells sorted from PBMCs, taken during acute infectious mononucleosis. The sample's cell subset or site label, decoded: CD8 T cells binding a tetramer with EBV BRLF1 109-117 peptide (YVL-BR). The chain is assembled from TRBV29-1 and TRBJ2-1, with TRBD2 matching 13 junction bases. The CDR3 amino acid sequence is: CSVEGTGSGTSGAYSYNEQFF. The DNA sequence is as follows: TGCAGCGTAGAAGGGACAGGGTCCGGGACTAGCGGGGCATACTCCTACAATGAGCAGTTCTTC.